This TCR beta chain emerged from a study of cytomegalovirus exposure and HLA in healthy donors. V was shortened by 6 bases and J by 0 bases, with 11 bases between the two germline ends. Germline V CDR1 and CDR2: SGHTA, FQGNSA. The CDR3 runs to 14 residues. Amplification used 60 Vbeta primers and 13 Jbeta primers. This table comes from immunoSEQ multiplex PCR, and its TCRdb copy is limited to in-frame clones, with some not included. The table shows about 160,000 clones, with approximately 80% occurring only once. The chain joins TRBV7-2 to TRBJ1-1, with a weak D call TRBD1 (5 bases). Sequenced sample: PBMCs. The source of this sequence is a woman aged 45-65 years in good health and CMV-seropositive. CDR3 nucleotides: TGTGCCAGCAGTAGAGGACACATGAACACTGAAGCTTTCTTT. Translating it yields CASSRGHMNTEAFF.